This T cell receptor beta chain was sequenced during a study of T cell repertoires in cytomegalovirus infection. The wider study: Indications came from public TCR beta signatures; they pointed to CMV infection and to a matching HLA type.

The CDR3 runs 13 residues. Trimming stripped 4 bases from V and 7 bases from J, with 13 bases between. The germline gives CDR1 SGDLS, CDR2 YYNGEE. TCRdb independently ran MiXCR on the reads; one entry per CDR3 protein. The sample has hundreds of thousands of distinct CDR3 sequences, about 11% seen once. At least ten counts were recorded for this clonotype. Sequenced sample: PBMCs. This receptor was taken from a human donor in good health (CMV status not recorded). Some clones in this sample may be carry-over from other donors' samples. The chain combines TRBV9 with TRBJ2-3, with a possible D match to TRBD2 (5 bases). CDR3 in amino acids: CASSPSSSYTQYF. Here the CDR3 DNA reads TGTGCCAGCAGCCCTTCTAGCTCGTATACGCAGTATTTT.